These 12 T cell receptor beta chains were sequenced from one sample in a study of identical twins. Each CDR3 protein gets one entry after TCRdb re-called the 5' RACE reads with MiXCR. The table has some 660,000 distinct CDR3 sequences, 8.6% seen once; the top ten hold 0.85% to 1%. The sample was also linked to a second study, of yellow fever vaccine responses in identical twins.

The sample taken for sequencing was PBMCs. These receptors were collected from a woman younger than 35 in good health.

The chain has TRBV7-8 and TRBJ2-1, with D possibly being TRBD2 (5 bases). With 1 base removed from V and 10 bases from J, the gap between germline ends came to 14 bases. Germline V lookup: CDR1 SGHVS, CDR2 FQNEAQ. The CDR3 sequence is 14 residues long. CDR3 coding DNA: TGTGCCAGCAGCTTAGTGGCTAGCCCCTCAGAGCAGTTCTTC. It yields the protein CASSLVASPSEQFF.

This clonotype was counted at least ten times. V and J are TRBV29-1 and TRBJ2-7; a weak D match, TRBD1 (5 bases). Per germline, CDR1 SQVTM and CDR2 ANQGSEA. CDR3 length equals 12 residues. Trimming cost V 2 bases and J 1 base, with 6 bases left between them. CDR3 sequence reads: CSVEQGSYEQYF. CDR3 nucleotide sequence: TGCAGCGTTGAACAGGGATCCTACGAGCAGTACTTC.

There are many counts of this clonotype. The genes are TRBV12-3 or TRBV12-4 and TRBJ2-7, with a tentative D call TRBD1 (6 bases). The ends were cut back, 5 bases at V and 2 bases at J, with 16 bases in the middle. There are 15 residues in the CDR3. In nucleotides, the CDR3 is TGTGCCAGCAGTCACGCCGGGACACCTACCTACGAGCAGTACTTC. Translated, it gives CASSHAGTPTYEQYF.

This clonotype was seen at least ten times. CDR3 residues: CAISDSATDTQYF. The DNA of the CDR3 is TGTGCCATCAGTGACTCCGCCACAGATACGCAGTATTTT. The rearrangement uses TRBV10-3 and TRBJ2-3; D ambiguous. Germline-derived CDR1 and CDR2 are ENHRY and SYGVKD. This CDR3 spans 13 amino acids. V shed 3 bases and J shed 2 bases, with 6 bases lying between them.

This clonotype showed up many times. The V gene is TRBV21-1, the J gene TRBJ1-1; the D call in the table, TRBD1, was not verified against the DNA. TRBV21-1 is recorded as a pseudogene. This CDR3 contains 13 residues. The CDR3 region is CASPLGGNTEAFF. CDR3 nucleotides: TGTGCCAGCCCCCTCGGAGGGAACACTGAAGCTTTCTTT.

This chain connects TRBV28 to TRBJ2-1; a weak D match, TRBD2 (6 bases). Between the trimmed V and J ends, which lost 4 bases and 9 bases, there was a span of 19 bases. Looked up from germline, CDR1 is MDHEN and CDR2 is SYDVKM. The CDR3 spans 15 residues. For the CDR3, the DNA is TGTGCCAGCAGTTCCCCACAGACTAGTAGTAGTGAGCAGTTCTTC. It encodes CASSSPQTSSSEQFF.

CDR3 nucleotide sequence: TGTGCCAGCAGGCAGCGCTCAGGGTGGGGCTCCTCCTACAATGAGCAGTTCTTC. Encoded protein: CASRQRSGWGSSYNEQFF. The chain links TRBV2 to TRBJ2-1; possible D gene TRBD1, 5 bases. V gave up 6 bases and J gave up 0 bases, with 21 bases separating them. The CDR3 covers 18 residues. Germline CDR1 is SNHLY and CDR2 is FYNNEI.

This clonotype was recorded at least ten times. This chain joins TRBV12-3 or TRBV12-4 and TRBJ2-1; D unclear. Trimming shortened V by 2 bases and J by 2 bases, and 10 bases separated the two germline ends. This CDR3 comprises 15 residues. The CDR3 sequence is CASSLSAGAYNEQFF. The CDR3 nucleotides read TGTGCCAGCAGTTTATCCGCAGGCGCCTACAATGAGCAGTTCTTC.

The rearrangement joins TRBV29-1 to TRBJ2-3, with D possibly being TRBD2 (6 bases). Between the trimmed V and J ends, which lost 4 bases and 0 bases, there was a span of 14 bases. CDR1 and CDR2 (germline): SQVTM, ANQGSEA. There are 15 residues in the CDR3. The CDR3 sequence is CSVVFGGPSTDTQYF. CDR3 nucleotide sequence: TGCAGCGTTGTATTCGGGGGACCAAGCACAGATACGCAGTATTTT.

This clonotype was detected many times. The chain is built from TRBV12-3 or TRBV12-4 and TRBJ2-5, with 12 bases that match TRBD2. CDR3 size: 15 residues. V was clipped by 5 bases and J by 2 bases; unmatched bases: 3. This CDR3 reads CASSVTSGGQETQYF. In DNA form, the CDR3 reads TGTGCCAGCAGTGTGACTAGCGGGGGACAAGAGACCCAGTACTTC.

This clonotype showed up just a few times. This sequence joins TRBV10-1 and TRBJ2-2; D may be TRBD1 (6 bases). CDR3 length: 14 amino acids. Germline V CDR1 and CDR2: WNHNN, SYGVQD (reference sequence). With 10 bases removed from V and 2 bases from J, the gap between germline ends came to 14 bases. This chain's CDR3 is CATRQVINTGELFF. CDR3 nucleotides: TGCGCCACCAGACAGGTTATTAACACCGGGGAGCTGTTTTTT.

The chain joins TRBV3-1 to TRBJ2-2; D call uncertain. Germline CDR1 LGHDT, CDR2 YNNKEL (reference sequence). The CDR3 runs 13 residues. Trimming left V 4 bases short and J 6 bases short, with 9 bases between. The CDR3 sequence: CASSLTSPGELFF. CDR3 in DNA: TGTGCCAGCAGCCTAACCTCACCCGGGGAGCTGTTTTTT. Drawing the rest from reference TRBV3-1 and TRBJ2-2, the complete variable domain is DTAVSQTPKYLVTQMGNDKSIKCEQNLGHDTMYWYKQDSKKFLKIMFSYNNKELIINETVPNRFSPKSPDKAHLNLHINSLELGDSAVYFCASSLTSPGELFFGEGSRLTVL.